Only a few counts were recorded for the clone carrying this TCR beta chain. No antigen is known for it. Assay: immunoSEQ multiplex PCR; the TCRdb copy retains only in-frame clones and omits some. The sample contains approximately 170,000 clones, around 90% of which appear only once. The sample originates from a study of cytomegalovirus exposure and HLA in healthy donors. Germline-derived CDR1 and CDR2 are MNHNS and SASEGT. There are 12 residues in the CDR3. Trimming removed 8 bases from V and 8 bases from J; junction bases left unmatched: 7. General study points: The investigators catalogued some 150 TCR beta chains as cytomegalovirus-associated. Per published reports, the classifier diagnosed cytomegalovirus status with high specificity and sensitivity. First-cohort TCR clusters tended to co-occur in the approximately 110 validation repertoires, a later analysis found.

Donors came from a validation cohort of fewer than 150 subjects, distinct from the first 666-subject cohort. The rearrangement uses TRBV6-1 and TRBJ1-2, with 8 bases identical to TRBD1. This TCR was sampled from a young woman in good health and CMV-seropositive. The sample taken for sequencing was PBMCs. The CDR3 loop reads CASSDRGFGYTF. In DNA, the CDR3 is TGTGCCAGCTCAGACAGGGGCTTCGGCTACACCTTC.